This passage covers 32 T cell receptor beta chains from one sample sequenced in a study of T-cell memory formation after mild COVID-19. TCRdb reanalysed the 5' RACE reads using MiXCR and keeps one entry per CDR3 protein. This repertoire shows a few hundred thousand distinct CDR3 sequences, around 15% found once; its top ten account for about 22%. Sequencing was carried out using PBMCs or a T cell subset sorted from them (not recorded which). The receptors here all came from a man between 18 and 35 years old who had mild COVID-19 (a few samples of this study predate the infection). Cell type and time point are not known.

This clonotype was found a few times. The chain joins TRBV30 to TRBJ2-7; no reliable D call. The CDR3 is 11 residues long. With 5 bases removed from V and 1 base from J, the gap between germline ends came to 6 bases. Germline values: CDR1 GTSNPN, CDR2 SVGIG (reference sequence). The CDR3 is CAWDLSYEQYF. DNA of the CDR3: TGTGCCTGGGACCTATCCTACGAGCAGTACTTC.

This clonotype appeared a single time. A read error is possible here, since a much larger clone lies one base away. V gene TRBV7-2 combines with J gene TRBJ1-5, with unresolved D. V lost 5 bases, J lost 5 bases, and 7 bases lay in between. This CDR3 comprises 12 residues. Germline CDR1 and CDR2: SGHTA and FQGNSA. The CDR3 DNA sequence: TGTGCCAGCAGCCCAGGATATCAGCCCCAGCATTTT. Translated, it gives CASSPGYQPQHF.

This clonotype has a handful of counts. In DNA form, the CDR3 reads TGTGCCAGCAGCCTCCTAGCGGGGGCTGGAACCGGGGAGCTGTTTTTT. This gives the protein CASSLLAGAGTGELFF. The chain recombines TRBV7-6 with TRBJ2-2; TRBD2 agrees at 10 bases. The V segment lost 5 bases and the J segment 5 bases; nucleotides outside the gene matches: 8. The CDR3 contains 16 residues. CDR1 is SGHVS and CDR2 is FNYEAQ in the germline V gene.

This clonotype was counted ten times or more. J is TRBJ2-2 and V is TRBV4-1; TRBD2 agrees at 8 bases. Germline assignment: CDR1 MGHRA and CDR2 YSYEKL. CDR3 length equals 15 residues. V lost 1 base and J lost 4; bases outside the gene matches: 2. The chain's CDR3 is CASSQAGGRTGELFF. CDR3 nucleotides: TGCGCCAGCAGCCAAGCGGGGGGGCGCACCGGGGAGCTGTTTTTT.

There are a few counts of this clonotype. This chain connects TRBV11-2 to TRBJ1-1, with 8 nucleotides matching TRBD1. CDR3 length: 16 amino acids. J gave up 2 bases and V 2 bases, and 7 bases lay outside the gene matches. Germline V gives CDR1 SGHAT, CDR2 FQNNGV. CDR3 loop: CASSLSDRGFNTEAFF. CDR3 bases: TGTGCCAGCAGCTTAAGTGACAGGGGTTTTAACACTGAAGCTTTCTTT.

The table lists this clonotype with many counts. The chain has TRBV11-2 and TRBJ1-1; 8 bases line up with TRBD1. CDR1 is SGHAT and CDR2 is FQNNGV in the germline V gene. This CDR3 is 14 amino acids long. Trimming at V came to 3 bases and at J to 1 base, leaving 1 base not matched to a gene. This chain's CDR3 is CASSFGQGNTEAFF. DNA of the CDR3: TGTGCCAGCAGCTTTGGACAGGGGAACACTGAAGCTTTCTTT.

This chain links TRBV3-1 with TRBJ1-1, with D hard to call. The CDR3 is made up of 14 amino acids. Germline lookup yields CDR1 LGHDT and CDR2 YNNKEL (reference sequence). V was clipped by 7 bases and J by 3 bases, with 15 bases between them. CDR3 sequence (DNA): TGTGCCAGCAACCGAAGGGCCGGGGACACTGAAGCTTTCTTT. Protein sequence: CASNRRAGDTEAFF.

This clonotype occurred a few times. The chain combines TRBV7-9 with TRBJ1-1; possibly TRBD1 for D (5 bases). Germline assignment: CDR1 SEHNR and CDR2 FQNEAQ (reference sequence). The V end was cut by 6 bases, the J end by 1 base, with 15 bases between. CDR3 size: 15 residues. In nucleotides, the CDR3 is TGTGCCAGCAGACAGACAGAGAGCCCGAACACTGAAGCTTTCTTT. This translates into CASRQTESPNTEAFF.

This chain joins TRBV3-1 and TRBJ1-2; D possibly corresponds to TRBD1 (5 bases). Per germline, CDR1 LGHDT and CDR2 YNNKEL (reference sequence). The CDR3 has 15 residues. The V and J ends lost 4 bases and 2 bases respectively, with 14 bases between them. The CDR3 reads CASSRRDFRNYGYTF. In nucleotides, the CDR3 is TGTGCCAGCAGCCGCCGGGACTTCCGAAACTATGGCTACACCTTC.

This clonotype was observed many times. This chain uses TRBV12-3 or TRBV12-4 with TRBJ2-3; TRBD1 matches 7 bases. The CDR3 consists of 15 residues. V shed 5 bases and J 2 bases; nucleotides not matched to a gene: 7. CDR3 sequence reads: CASSLGQSNTDTQYF. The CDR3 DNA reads TGTGCCAGCAGTCTGGGACAGAGTAACACAGATACGCAGTATTTT.

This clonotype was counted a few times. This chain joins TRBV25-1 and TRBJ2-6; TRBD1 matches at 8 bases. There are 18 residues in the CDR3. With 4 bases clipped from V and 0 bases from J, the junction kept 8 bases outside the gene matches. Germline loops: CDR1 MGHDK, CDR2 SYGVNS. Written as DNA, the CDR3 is TGTGCCAGCAGTGGCCGGGACAGGACACACTCTGGGGCCAACGTCCTGACTTTC. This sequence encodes CASSGRDRTHSGANVLTF.

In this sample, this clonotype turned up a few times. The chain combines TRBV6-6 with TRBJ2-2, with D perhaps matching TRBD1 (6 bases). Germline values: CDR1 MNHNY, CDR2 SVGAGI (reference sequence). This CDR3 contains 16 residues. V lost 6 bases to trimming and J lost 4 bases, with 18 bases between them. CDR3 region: CASRTARTAATGELFF. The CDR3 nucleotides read TGTGCCAGCAGGACCGCCCGGACAGCCGCCACCGGGGAGCTGTTTTTT.

The CDR3: CASSLEAGDTNYNEQFF. The DNA of the CDR3 is TGTGCCAGCAGCTTAGAAGCCGGGGACACTAACTACAATGAGCAGTTCTTC. This chain links TRBV7-6 with TRBJ2-1, with D possibly matching TRBD1 (6 bases). The CDR3 is 17 residues long. Trimming took off 1 base at V and 3 bases at J, with 16 bases between the two ends. Germline V gives CDR1 SGHVS, CDR2 FNYEAQ.

The CDR3 sequence: CASSLGQFNQLFF. The CDR3 nucleotides are TGCGCCAGCAGCTTGGGACAGTTTAATCAACTGTTTTTT. The V and J genes are TRBV5-1 and TRBJ1-4, with D possibly being TRBD1 (5 bases). Germline CDR1 is SGHRS and CDR2 is YFSETQ. Trimming removed 0 bases from V and 12 bases from J, with 12 bases in between. The CDR3 totals 13 residues.

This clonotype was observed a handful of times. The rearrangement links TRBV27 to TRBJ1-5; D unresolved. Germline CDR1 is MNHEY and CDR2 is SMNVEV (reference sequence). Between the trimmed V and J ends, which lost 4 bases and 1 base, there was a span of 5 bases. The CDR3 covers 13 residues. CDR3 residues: CASSWASNQPQHF. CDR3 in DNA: TGTGCCAGCAGTTGGGCCAGCAATCAGCCCCAGCATTTT.

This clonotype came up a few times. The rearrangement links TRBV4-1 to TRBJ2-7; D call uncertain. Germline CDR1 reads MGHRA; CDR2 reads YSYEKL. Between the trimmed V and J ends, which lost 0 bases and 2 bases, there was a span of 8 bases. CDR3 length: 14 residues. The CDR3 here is CASSQDAQPYEQYF. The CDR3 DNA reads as TGCGCCAGCAGCCAAGATGCACAACCCTACGAGCAGTACTTC.

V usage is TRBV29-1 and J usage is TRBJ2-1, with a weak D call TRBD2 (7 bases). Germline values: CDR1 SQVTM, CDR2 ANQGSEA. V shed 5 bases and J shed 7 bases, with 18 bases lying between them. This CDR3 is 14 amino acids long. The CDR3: CSVRLLGGRNEQFF. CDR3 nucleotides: TGCAGCGTTCGTCTTCTGGGGGGGCGAAATGAGCAGTTCTTC.

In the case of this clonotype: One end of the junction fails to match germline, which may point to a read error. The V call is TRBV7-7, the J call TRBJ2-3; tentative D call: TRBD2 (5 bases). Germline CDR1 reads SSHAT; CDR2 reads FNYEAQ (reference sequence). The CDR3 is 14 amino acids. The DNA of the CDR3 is TGTGCTAGCAAGGCGGGCCCTAGCACAGATACGCAGTATTTT. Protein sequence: CASKAGPSTDTQYF.

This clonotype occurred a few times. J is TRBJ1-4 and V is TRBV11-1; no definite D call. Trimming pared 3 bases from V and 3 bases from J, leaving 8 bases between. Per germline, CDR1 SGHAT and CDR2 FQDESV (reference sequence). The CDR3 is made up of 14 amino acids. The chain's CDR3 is CASSFGMSNEKLFF. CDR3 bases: TGTGCCAGCAGCTTCGGAATGTCTAATGAAAAACTGTTTTTT.

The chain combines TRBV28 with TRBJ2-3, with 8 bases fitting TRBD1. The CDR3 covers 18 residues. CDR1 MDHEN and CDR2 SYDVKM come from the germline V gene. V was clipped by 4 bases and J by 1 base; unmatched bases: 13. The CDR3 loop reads CASSSSPSSDRGTDTQYF. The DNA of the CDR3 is TGTGCCAGCAGTTCCTCGCCATCATCGGACAGGGGCACAGATACGCAGTATTTT.

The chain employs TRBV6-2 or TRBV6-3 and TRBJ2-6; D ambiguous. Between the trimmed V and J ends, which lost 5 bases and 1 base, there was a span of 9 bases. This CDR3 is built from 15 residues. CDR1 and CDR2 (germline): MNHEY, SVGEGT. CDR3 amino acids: CASSPELSGANVLTF. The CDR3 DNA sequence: TGTGCCAGCAGTCCTGAGTTGTCTGGGGCCAACGTCCTGACTTTC.

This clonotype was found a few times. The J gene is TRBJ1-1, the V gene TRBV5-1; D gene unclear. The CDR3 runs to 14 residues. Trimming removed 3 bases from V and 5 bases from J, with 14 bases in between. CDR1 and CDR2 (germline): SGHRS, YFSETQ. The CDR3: CASSSNHPGTEAFF. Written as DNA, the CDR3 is TGCGCCAGCAGCTCAAACCATCCTGGGACTGAAGCTTTCTTT.

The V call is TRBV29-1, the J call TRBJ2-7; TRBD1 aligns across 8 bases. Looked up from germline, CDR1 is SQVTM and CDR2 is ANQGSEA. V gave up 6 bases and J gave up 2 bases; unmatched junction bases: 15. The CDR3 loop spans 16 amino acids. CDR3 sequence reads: CSVESIDRGPTYEQYV. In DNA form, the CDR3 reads TGCAGCGTCGAAAGTATCGACAGGGGCCCCACCTACGAGCAGTACGTC.

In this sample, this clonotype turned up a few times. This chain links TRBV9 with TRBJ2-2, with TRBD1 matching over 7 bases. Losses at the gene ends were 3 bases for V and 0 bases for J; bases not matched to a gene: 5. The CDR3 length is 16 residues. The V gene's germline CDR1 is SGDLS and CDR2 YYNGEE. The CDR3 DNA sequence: TGTGCCAGCAGCGCAAGGGACAGACCGAACACCGGGGAGCTGTTTTTT. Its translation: CASSARDRPNTGELFF.

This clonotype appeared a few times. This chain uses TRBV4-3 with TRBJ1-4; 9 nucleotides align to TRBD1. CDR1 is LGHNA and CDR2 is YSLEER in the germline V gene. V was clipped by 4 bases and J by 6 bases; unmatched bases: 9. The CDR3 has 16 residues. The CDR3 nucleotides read TGCGCCAGCAGCCGCCTCACAGGGGGCATGGATGAAAAACTGTTTTTT. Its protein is CASSRLTGGMDEKLFF.

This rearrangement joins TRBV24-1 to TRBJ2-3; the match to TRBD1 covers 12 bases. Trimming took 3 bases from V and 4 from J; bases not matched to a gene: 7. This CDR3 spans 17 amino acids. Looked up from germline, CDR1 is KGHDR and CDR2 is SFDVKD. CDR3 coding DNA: TGTGCCACCAGTGATACGTCCGGGACAGGGGGCGCAGATACGCAGTATTTT. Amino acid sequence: CATSDTSGTGGADTQYF.

CDR3 loop: CASSWTGPALETQYF. The CDR3 nucleotides read TGTGCCAGCAGCTGGACAGGTCCCGCCCTAGAGACCCAGTACTTC. The chain carries TRBV7-9 and TRBJ2-5; TRBD1 matches 7 bases. V lost 4 bases, J lost 4 bases, and 9 bases stayed unmatched. There are 15 residues in the CDR3. Germline V CDR1 and CDR2: SEHNR, FQNEAQ (reference sequence). Variable domain in full (rest from reference TRBV7-9 and TRBJ2-5): DTGVSQNPRHKITKRGQNVTFRCDPISEHNRLYWYRQTLGQGPEFLTYFQNEAQLEKSRLLSDRFSAERPKGSFSTLEIQRTEQGDSAMYLCASSWTGPALETQYFGPGTRLLVL.

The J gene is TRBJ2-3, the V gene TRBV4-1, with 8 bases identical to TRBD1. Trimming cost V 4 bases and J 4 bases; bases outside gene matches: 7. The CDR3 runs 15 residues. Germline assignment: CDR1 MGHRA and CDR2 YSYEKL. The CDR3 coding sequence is TGCGCCAGCAGCCGGACAGGGAATCCCGCAGATACGCAGTATTTT. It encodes CASSRTGNPADTQYF.

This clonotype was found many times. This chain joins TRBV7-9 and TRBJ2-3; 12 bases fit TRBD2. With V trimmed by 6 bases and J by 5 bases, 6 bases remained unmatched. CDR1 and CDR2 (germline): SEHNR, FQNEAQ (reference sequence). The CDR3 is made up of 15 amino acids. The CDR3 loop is CASSPTSGGGDTQYF. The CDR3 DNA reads TGTGCCAGCAGTCCGACTAGCGGGGGTGGAGATACGCAGTATTTT.

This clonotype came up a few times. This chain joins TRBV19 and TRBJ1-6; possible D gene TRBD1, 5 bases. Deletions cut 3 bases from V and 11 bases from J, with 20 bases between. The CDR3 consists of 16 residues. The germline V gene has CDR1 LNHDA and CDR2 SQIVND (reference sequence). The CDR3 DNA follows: TGTGCCAGTAGTATTGGGGGGAGAGGTACTCGGGCACCCCTCCACTTT. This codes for CASSIGGRGTRAPLHF. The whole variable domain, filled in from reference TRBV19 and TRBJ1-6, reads DGGITQSPKYLFRKEGQNVTLSCEQNLNHDAMYWYRQDPGQGLRLIYYSQIVNDFQKGDIAEGYSVSREKKESFPLTVTSAQKNPTAFYLCASSIGGRGTRAPLHFGNGTRLTVT.

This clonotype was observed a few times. CDR3 loop: CASSQVRGHLSTEAFF. The CDR3 nucleotides read TGTGCCAGCAGCCAAGTTCGAGGGCATTTGAGCACTGAAGCTTTCTTT. The chain recombines TRBV4-2 with TRBJ1-1; no reliable D call. The V end was cut by 1 base, the J end by 4 bases, with 16 bases between. The CDR3 is made up of 16 amino acids. Per the germline V gene, CDR1 is LGHNA and CDR2 is YNFKEQ.

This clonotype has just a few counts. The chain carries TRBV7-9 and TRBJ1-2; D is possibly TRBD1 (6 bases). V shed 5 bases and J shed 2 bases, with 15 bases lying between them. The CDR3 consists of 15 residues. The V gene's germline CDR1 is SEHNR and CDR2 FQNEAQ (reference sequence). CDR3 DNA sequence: TGTGCCAGCAGCCCCTCAACGGGGGCGAACTATGGCTACACCTTC. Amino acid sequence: CASSPSTGANYGYTF.